This TCR beta chain was found in a study of shared clonotypes between healthy human individuals. Study-wide background: Each donor's CD8 memory used one plate, CD8 naive two, each CD4 subset three.

Sequencing was performed with immunoSEQ multiplex PCR; in TCRdb, only in-frame clones are kept and a portion is missing. This sample has approximately 2,000,000 clones, with over 85% found just once. Only CD45RO-negative cells positively selected for CCR7 counted as naive CD8 cells, so terminally differentiated effector memory CD45RA+ cells were excluded. The CDR3 spans 15 residues. CDR1 is LGHNA and CDR2 is YSLEER in the germline V gene. V lost 0 bases and J lost 3, with 12 bases in between. The chain couples TRBV4-3 to TRBJ2-7; D is ambiguous. Input material: naive CD8+ T cells from PBMCs. This sequence was found in a man aged 18-30 years in good health. Some clones in this sample may be carry-over from other donors' samples. In DNA form, the CDR3 reads TGCGCCAGCAGCCAAGAAGTCAGCGAAAGCTACGAGCAGTACTTC. Residues: CASSQEVSESYEQYF.